This T cell receptor (beta chain) was found in a study of T-cell memory formation after mild COVID-19. Germline V CDR1 and CDR2: SGHTA, FQGTGA. The CDR3 sequence is 15 residues long. Trimming left V 2 bases short and J 4 bases short, with 14 bases between. A single record per CDR3 protein comes from TCRdb applying MiXCR to the 5' RACE reads. The table includes fewer than 350,000 distinct CDR3 sequences, approximately 7.6% detected once. Sequenced input: PBMCs or a T cell subset sorted from them (not recorded which). The sequence was obtained from a man between 18 and 29 years old who had mild COVID-19 (a few samples of this study predate the infection). Cell type and time point are not known. The J gene is TRBJ2-5, the V gene TRBV7-3, with TRBD2 as a possible D gene (7 bases). The CDR3 reads CASSLRGASGETQYF. The CDR3 bases are TGTGCCAGCAGCTTACGGGGGGCCTCTGGAGAGACCCAGTACTTC.